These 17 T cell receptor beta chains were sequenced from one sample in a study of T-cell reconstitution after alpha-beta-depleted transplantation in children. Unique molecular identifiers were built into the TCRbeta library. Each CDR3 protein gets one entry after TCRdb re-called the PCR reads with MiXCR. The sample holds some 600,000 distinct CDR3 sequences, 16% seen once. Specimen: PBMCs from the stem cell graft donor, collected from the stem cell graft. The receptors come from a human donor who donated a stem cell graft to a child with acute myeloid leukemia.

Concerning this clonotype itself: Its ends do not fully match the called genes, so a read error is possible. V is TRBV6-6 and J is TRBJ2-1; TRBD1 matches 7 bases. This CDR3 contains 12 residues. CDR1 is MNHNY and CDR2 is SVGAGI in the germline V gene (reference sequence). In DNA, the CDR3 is TGTGCCAGCAGTTTCCACCGGGACAGTACGGACTTC. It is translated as CASSFHRDSTDF.

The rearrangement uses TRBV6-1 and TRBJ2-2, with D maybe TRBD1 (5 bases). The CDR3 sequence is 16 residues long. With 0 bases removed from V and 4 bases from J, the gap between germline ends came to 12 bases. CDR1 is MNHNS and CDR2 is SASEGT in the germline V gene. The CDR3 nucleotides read TGTGCCAGCAGTGAAGCGCGCAGGGTGGTCACCGGGGAGCTGTTTTTT. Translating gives CASSEARRVVTGELFF.

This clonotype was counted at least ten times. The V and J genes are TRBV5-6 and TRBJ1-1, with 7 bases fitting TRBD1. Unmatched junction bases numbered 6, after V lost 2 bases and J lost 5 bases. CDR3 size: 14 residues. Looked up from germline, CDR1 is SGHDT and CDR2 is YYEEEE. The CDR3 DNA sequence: TGTGCCAGCAGCTTCGGGGCAGGGGGAACTGAAGCTTTCTTT. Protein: CASSFGAGGTEAFF.

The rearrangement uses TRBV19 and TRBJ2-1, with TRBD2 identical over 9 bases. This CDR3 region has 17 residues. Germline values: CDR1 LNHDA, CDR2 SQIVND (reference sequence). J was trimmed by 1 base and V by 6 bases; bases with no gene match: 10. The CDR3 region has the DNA TGTGCCAGTAGGCGGGGGGGAGTTGGAGGGTCCTACAATGAGCAGTTCTTC. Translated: CASRRGGVGGSYNEQFF.

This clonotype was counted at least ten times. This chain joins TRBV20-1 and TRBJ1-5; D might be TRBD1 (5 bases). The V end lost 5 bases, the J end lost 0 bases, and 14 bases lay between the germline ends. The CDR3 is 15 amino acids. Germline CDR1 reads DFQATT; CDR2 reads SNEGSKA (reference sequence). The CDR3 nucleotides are TGCAGTGCTCTCAGCAGGGTTCATAGCAATCAGCCCCAGCATTTT. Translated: CSALSRVHSNQPQHF.

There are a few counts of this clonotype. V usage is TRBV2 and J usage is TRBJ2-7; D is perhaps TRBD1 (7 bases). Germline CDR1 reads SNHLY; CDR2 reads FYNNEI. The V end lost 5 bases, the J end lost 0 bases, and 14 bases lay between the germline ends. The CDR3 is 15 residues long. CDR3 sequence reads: CASSRGGDSSYEQYF. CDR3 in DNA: TGTGCCAGCAGTCGCGGAGGGGACAGCTCCTACGAGCAGTACTTC.

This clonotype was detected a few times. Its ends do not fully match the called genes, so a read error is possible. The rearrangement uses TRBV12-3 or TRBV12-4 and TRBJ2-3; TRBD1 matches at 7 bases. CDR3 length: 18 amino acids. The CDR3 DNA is TGTGCCATCAGTTCTAGGGGACAGCATCCCACTAGCACAGATACGCAGTATTTT. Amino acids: CAISSRGQHPTSTDTQYF.

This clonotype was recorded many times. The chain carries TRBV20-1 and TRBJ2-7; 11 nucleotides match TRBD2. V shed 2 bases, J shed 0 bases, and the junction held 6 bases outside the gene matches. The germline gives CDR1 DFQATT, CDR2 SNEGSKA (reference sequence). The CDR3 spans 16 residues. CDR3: CSARKLAGASSYEQYV. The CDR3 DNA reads TGCAGTGCTAGAAAACTAGCGGGGGCTAGCTCCTACGAGCAGTACGTC.

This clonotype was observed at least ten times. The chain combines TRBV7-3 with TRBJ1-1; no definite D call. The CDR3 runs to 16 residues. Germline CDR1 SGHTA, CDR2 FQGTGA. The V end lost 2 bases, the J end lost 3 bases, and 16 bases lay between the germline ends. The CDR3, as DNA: TGTGCCAGCAGCTTATGGTCCCCCTCAAGAGACACTGAAGCTTTCTTT. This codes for CASSLWSPSRDTEAFF.

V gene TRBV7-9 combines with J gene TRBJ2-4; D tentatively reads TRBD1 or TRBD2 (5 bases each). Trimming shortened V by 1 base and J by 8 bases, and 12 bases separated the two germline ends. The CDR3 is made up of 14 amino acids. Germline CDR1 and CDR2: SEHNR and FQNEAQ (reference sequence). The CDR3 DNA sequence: TGTGCCAGCAGCTTAGAAGAGGGGCCGGACATTCAGTACTTC. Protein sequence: CASSLEEGPDIQYF. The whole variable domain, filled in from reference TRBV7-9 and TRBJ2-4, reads DTGVSQNPRHKITKRGQNVTFRCDPISEHNRLYWYRQTLGQGPEFLTYFQNEAQLEKSRLLSDRFSAERPKGSFSTLEIQRTEQGDSAMYLCASSLEEGPDIQYFGAGTRLSVL.

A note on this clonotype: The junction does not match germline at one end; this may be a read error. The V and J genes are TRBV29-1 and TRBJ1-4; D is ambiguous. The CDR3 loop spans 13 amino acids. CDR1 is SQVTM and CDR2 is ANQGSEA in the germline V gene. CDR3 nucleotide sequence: TGCAGCGTCCTACTATCCCCGCGCGAAAACCTGTTTTTT. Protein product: CSVLLSPRENLFF.

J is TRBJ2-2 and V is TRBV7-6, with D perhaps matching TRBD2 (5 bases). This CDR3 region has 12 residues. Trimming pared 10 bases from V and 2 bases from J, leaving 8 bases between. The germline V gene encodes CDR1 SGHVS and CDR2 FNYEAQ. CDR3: CATLANTGELFF. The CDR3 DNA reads TGTGCCACTCTAGCTAACACCGGGGAGCTGTTTTTT.

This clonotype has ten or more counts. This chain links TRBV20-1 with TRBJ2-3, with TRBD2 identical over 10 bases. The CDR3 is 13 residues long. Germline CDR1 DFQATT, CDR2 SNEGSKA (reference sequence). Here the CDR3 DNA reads TGCAGCCTAGAGCGGGGGGGCCGTGATACGCAGTATTTT. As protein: CSLERGGRDTQYF.

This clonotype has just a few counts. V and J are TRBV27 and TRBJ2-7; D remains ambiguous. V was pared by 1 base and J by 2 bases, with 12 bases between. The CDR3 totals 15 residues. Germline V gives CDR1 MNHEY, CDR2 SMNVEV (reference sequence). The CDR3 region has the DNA TGTGCCAGCAGTTTATGGCTCGGCGATACCTACGAGCAGTACTTC. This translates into CASSLWLGDTYEQYF.

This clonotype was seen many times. The chain's CDR3 is CASSLGPLEQYV. The CDR3 DNA is TGTGCCAGCAGTTTAGGGCCCCTCGAGCAGTACGTC. The J gene is TRBJ2-7, the V gene TRBV12-3 or TRBV12-4; no definite D call. This CDR3 contains 12 residues. V was pared by 1 base and J by 6 bases, with 7 bases between.

The CDR3 nucleotides read TGTGCCACCAGCAGAGCGAGCGAGACAGATACGCAGTATTTT. This translates into CATSRASETDTQYF. V usage is TRBV15 and J usage is TRBJ2-3; D gene ambiguous. Germline CDR1 and CDR2: LNHNV and YYDKDF (reference sequence). The V gene lost 1 base and the J gene lost 3 bases, with 8 bases spanning the gap. This CDR3 has 14 residues. The full variable domain, completed using reference TRBV15 and TRBJ2-3, is DAMVIQNPRYQVTQFGKPVTLSCSQTLNHNVMYWYQQKSSQAPKLLFHYYDKDFNNEADTPDNFQSRRPNTSFCFLDIRSPGLGDTAMYLCATSRASETDTQYFGPGTRLTVL.

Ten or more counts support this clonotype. CDR3 protein: CASSALGGDTGELFF. In nucleotides, the CDR3 is TGTGCCAGCAGTGCGCTCGGGGGGGACACCGGGGAGCTGTTTTTT. This sequence joins TRBV6-1 and TRBJ2-2, with TRBD2 matching 8 bases. CDR3 size: 15 residues. Trimming at V came to 4 bases and at J to 3 bases, leaving 4 bases not matched to a gene. Germline values: CDR1 MNHNS, CDR2 SASEGT.